The clone carrying this T cell receptor (beta chain) was counted a few times. This sample was taken from a study of cytomegalovirus exposure and HLA in healthy donors. V was pared by 4 bases and J by 8 bases, with 14 bases between. There are 14 residues in the CDR3. Germline CDR1 reads MGHRA; CDR2 reads YSYEKL. Amplification used 60 Vbeta primers and 13 Jbeta primers. Measured with immunoSEQ multiplex PCR; TCRdb has only the in-frame clones, and not every one. The table lists tens of thousands of clones, about two thirds of them singletons. The clonotype comes from a woman aged 40 to 50 in good health and CMV-seropositive. The gene calls are TRBV4-1 and TRBJ1-4, with D perhaps matching TRBD1 (6 bases). Sequencing was done on a sample of PBMCs. The CDR3 spells CASSPSQGREKLFF. CDR3 bases: TGCGCCAGCAGCCCTTCACAGGGTCGGGAAAAACTGTTTTTT.